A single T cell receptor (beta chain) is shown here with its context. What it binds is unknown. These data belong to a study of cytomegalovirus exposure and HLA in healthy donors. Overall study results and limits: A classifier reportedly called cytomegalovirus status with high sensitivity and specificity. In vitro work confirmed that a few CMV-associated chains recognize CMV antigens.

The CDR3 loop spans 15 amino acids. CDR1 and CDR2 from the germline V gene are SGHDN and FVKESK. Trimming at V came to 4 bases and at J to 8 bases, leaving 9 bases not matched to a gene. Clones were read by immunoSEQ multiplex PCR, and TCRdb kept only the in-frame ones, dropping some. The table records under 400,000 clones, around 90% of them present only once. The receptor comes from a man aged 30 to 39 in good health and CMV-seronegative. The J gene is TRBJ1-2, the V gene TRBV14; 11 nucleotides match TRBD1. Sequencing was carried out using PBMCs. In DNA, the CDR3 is TGTGCCAGCAGCCCCCACGGACAGGGGGCGCGAGGCTACACCTTC. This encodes CASSPHGQGARGYTF.